This entry features one TCR beta chain sequence. Its antigen is currently unknown. The data originate from a study of CD8+ T cells in alopecia areata. Study as a whole: Oral tofacitinib, 5 to 10 mg twice daily, was given in an open-label trial. Study findings and constraints: Clonality was higher in lesional than normal scalp, especially in alopecia totalis/universalis.

In each case, RNA was isolated and then reverse transcribed into cDNA as the sequencing template. The repertoire was sequenced with immunoSEQ multiplex PCR; TCRdb's copy has only in-frame clones and lacks some. The data show roughly 130,000 clones, approximately 58% seen once. The length of the CDR3 is 16 residues. The germline gives CDR1 SGHTA, CDR2 FQGTGA. Germline trimming cut 5 bases from V and 10 bases from J; bases unmatched to any gene: 13. The TCR comes from a human donor with alopecia areata. The source material was CD4+ T cells sorted from blood, sampled at week 0. V gene TRBV7-3 combines with J gene TRBJ1-6, with TRBD1 matching over 8 bases. The DNA of the CDR3 is TGTGCCAGCAGCGAAAACCCGACAGGGGTGAACTCACCCCTCCACTTT. Protein: CASSENPTGVNSPLHF.